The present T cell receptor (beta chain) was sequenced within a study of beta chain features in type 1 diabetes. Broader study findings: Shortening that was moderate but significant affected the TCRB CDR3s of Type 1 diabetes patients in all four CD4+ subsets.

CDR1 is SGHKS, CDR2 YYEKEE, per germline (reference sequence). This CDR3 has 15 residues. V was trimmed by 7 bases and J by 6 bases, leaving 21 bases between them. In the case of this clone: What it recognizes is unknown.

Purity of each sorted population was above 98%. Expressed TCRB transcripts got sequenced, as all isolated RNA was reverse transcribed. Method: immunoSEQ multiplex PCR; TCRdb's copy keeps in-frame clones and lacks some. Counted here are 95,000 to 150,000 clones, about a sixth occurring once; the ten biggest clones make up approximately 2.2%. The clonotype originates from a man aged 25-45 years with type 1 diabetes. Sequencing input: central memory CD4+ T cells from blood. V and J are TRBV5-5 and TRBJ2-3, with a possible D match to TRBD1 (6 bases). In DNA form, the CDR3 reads TGTGCCAGCTCGACAGGCCTGACTCTCTGGGATACGCAGTATTTT. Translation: CASSTGLTLWDTQYF.